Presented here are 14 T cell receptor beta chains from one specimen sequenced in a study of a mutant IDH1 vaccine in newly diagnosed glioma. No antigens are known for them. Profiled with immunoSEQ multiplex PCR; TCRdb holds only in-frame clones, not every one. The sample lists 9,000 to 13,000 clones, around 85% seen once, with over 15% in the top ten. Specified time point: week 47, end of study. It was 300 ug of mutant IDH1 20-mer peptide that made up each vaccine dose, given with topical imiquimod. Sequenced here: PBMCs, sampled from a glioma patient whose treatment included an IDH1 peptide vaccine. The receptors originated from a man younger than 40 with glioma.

CDR3 region: CASRQGPSYEQYF. The DNA of the CDR3 is TGTGCCAGCCGCCAGGGGCCCTCCTACGAGCAGTACTTC. J is TRBJ2-7 and V is TRBV2, with D perhaps matching TRBD1 (6 bases). The CDR3 totals 13 residues. Between the trimmed V and J ends, which lost 8 bases and 0 bases, there was a span of 11 bases. Germline V gene data show CDR1 as SNHLY and CDR2 as FYNNEI.

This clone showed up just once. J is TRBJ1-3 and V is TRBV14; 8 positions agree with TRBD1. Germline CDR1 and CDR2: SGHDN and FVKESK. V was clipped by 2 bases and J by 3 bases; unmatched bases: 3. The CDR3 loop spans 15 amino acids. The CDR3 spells CASSQHTGGGNTIYF. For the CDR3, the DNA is TGTGCCAGCAGCCAACACACAGGGGGTGGAAACACCATATATTTT.

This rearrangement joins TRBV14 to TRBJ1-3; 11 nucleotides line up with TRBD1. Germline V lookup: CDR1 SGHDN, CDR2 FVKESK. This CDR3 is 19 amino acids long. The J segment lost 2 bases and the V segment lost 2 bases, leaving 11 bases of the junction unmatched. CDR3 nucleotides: TGTGCCAGCAGCCAATACCGGACAGGGGGCGAGATTCCTGGAAACACCATATATTTT. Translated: CASSQYRTGGEIPGNTIYF. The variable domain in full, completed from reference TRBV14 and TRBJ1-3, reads EAGVTQFPSHSVIEKGQTVTLRCDPISGHDNLYWYRRVMGKEIKFLLHFVKESKQDESGMPNNRFLAERTGGTYSTLKVQPAELEDSGVYFCASSQYRTGGEIPGNTIYFGEGSWLTVV.

The CDR3 sequence: CASSHGTGSGYTF. The CDR3 DNA follows: TGTGCCAGCAGCCACGGGACAGGGTCGGGCTACACCTTC. The chain employs TRBV6-6 and TRBJ1-2, with 9 bases lining up with TRBD1. With 6 bases clipped from V and 8 bases from J, the junction kept 7 bases outside the gene matches. Germline-derived CDR1 and CDR2 are MNHNY and SVGAGI (reference sequence). The CDR3 is 13 residues long.

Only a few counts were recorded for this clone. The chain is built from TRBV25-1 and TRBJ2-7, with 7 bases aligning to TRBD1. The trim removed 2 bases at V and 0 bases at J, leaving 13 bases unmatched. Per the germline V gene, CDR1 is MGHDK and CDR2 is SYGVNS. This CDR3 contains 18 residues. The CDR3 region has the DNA TGTGCCAGCAGTGAAGGTCCCTCGGACAGGTACTTCTCCTACGAGCAGTACTTC. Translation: CASSEGPSDRYFSYEQYF.

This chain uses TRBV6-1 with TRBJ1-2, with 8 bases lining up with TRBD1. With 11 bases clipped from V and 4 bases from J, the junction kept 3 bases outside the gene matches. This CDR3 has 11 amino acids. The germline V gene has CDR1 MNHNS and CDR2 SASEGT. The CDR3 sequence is CAVDRGYGYTF. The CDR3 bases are TGTGCCGTAGACAGGGGCTATGGCTACACCTTC.

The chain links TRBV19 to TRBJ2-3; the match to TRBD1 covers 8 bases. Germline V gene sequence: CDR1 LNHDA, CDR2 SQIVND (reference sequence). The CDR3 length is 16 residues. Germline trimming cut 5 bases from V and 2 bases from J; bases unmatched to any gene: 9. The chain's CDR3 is CASSAPRDRPTDTQYF. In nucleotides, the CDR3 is TGTGCCAGTAGTGCCCCTCGGGACAGGCCCACAGATACGCAGTATTTT.

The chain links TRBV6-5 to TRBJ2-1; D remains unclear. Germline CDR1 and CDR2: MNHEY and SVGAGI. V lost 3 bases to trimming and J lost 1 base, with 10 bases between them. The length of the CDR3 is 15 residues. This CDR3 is CASSYDLGSYNEQFF. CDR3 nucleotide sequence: TGTGCCAGCAGTTATGATCTGGGTTCCTACAATGAGCAGTTCTTC.

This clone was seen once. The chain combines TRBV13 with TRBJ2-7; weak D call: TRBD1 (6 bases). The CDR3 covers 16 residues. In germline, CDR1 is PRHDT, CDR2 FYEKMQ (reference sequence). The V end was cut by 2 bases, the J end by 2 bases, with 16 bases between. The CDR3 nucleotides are TGTGCCAGCAGCTTATTTCGACAGGAGCGAACCTACGAGCAGTACTTC. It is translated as CASSLFRQERTYEQYF.

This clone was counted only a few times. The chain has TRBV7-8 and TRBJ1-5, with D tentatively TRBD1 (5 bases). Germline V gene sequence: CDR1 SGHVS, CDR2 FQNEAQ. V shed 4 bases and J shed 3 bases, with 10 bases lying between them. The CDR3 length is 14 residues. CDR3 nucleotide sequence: TGTGCCAGCAGCTCGCAGGGAACCAATCAGCCCCAGCATTTT. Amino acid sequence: CASSSQGTNQPQHF.

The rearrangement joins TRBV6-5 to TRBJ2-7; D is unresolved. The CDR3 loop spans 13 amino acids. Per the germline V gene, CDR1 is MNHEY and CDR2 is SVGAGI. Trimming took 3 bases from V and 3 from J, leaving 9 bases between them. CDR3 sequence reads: CASSYLDDYEQYF. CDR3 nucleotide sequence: TGTGCCAGCAGTTATTTGGACGACTACGAGCAGTACTTC.

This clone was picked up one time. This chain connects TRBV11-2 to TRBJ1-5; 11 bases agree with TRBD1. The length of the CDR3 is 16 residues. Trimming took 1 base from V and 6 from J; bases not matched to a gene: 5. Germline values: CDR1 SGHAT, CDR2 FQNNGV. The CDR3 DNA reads TGTGCCAGCAGCTTAGGGGGACAGGGGGGAGGTCAGCCCCAGCATTTT. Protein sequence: CASSLGGQGGGQPQHF.

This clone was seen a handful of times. Written as DNA, the CDR3 is TGCGCCAGCAGCCCGACAGGGCCCCCGAACACTGAAGCTTTCTTT. The encoded protein is CASSPTGPPNTEAFF. This rearrangement joins TRBV4-1 to TRBJ1-1; TRBD1 agrees at 7 bases. Germline CDR1 is MGHRA and CDR2 is YSYEKL. The trim removed 4 bases at V and 1 base at J, leaving 6 bases unmatched. This CDR3 has 15 amino acids.

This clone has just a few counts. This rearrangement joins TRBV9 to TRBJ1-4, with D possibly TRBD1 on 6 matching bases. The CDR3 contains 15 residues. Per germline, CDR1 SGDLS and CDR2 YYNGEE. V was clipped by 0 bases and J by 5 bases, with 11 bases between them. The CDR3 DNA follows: TGTGCCAGCAGCGTAGTTGGGGGGCGAAATGAAAAACTGTTTTTT. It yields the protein CASSVVGGRNEKLFF.